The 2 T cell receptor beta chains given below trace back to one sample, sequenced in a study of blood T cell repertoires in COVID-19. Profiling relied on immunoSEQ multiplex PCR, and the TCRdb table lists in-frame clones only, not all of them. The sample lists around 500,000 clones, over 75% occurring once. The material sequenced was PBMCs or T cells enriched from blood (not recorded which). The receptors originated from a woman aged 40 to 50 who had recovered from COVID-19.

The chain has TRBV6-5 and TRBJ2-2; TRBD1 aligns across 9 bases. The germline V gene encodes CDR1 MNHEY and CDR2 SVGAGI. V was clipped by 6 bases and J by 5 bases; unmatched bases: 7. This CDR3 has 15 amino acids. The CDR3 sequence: CASSSIGTGTGELFF. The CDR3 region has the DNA TGTGCCAGCAGCTCCATCGGGACAGGGACCGGGGAGCTGTTTTTT.

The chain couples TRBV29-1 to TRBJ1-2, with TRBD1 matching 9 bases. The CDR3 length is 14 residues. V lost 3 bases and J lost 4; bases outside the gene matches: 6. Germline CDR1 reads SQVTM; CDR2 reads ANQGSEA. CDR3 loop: CSVDPGTGIYGYTF. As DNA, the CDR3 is TGCAGCGTTGACCCCGGGACAGGGATCTATGGCTACACCTTC.